This T cell receptor beta chain was recorded in a study of T cell repertoires in cytomegalovirus infection. Looking at the study overall: Indicated by public TCR beta signatures were CMV infection and matching HLA type.

As regards this clonotype: Its specificity is not known. At one boundary the junction diverges from the germline segment, which might be a read error.

CDR3 length: 16 residues. Germline V lookup: CDR1 MNHEY, CDR2 SMNVEV (reference sequence). TCRdb reprocessed the reads with MiXCR, giving one entry per CDR3 protein. This sample carries tens of thousands of distinct CDR3 sequences, roughly a quarter of them seen once, and the ten largest clones take approximately 51%. Study-wide results and caveats: Clonotypes of TCR beta that were HLA-C-restricted and CMV-specific dominated the ex vivo response. Cumulative frequency of public TCR beta families picked out carriers of CMV plus the relevant HLA.

Here the sequenced sample was CD8+ T cells from cultured PBMCs, taken from culture after CMV antigen stimulation. The sequence was collected from a human donor in good health (CMV status not recorded). Some clones in this sample may be carry-over from other donors' samples. The genes are TRBV27 and TRBJ2-3, with 11 bases fitting TRBD2. In DNA form, the CDR3 reads TGTGCCAGCAGTTTAAAACTAGCGGGGGCGTCAGATACGCTGTATTTT. Protein product: CASSLKLAGASDTLYF.